The 10 T cell receptor beta chains below were found in one sample sequenced in a study of shared clonotypes between healthy human individuals. Generated by immunoSEQ multiplex PCR, the TCRdb table keeps only in-frame clones and is missing some. Of a few million clones listed, around nine tenths are singletons. Sequenced: naive CD4+ T cells sorted from blood. The subset denotes: CD45RA+ positively selected. The receptors were sampled from a man younger than 35 in good health.

This chain links TRBV30 with TRBJ2-3, with TRBD2 identical over 9 bases. The V gene end was trimmed by 4 bases and the J gene end by 7 bases; junction bases not matched to a gene: 9. The CDR3 length is 14 residues. Germline CDR1 and CDR2: GTSNPN and SVGIG (reference sequence). The CDR3, as DNA: TGTGCCTGGACCTCTAGCGGGATTATAAATACGCAGTATTTT. It yields the protein CAWTSSGIINTQYF.

This clone was observed once. The V and J genes are TRBV9 and TRBJ2-3; D remains ambiguous. Deletions cut 4 bases from V and 6 bases from J, with 18 bases between. This CDR3 contains 15 residues. From germline, CDR1 is SGDLS and CDR2 YYNGEE. CDR3 sequence reads: CASSPQPTSVDTQYF. The DNA for the CDR3 is TGTGCCAGCAGCCCCCAGCCTACCAGTGTGGATACGCAGTATTTT.

This clone was observed once. The gene calls are TRBV27 and TRBJ2-7; D not resolved. The germline CDR1 and CDR2 sequences are MNHEY and SMNVEV (reference sequence). CDR3 length: 14 residues. Trimming took off 5 bases at V and 3 bases at J, with 14 bases between the two ends. CDR3 loop: CASSRLGSGYEQYF. The CDR3 bases are TGTGCCAGCAGTCGCCTGGGGTCAGGCTACGAGCAGTACTTC.

The genes are TRBV4-3 and TRBJ2-3; perhaps D is TRBD1 or TRBD2 (6 bases each). Looked up from germline, CDR1 is LGHNA and CDR2 is YSLEER. The CDR3 loop spans 15 amino acids. Trimming removed 1 base from V and 3 bases from J, with 11 bases in between. The CDR3 loop reads CASSQGGGLTDTQYF. The CDR3 nucleotides read TGCGCCAGCAGCCAAGGTGGGGGGCTGACAGATACGCAGTATTTT.

The V call is TRBV7-9, the J call TRBJ2-5; 10 bases map to TRBD1. The CDR3 loop spans 16 amino acids. The J segment lost 3 bases and the V segment lost 7 bases, leaving 11 bases of the junction unmatched. The germline V gene has CDR1 SEHNR and CDR2 FQNEAQ (reference sequence). CDR3 amino acids: CASTPDPGQGKETQYF. CDR3 DNA sequence: TGTGCCAGCACCCCAGACCCGGGACAGGGGAAAGAGACCCAGTACTTC.

The rearrangement joins TRBV30 to TRBJ1-4, with TRBD1 matching over 7 bases. Germline assignment: CDR1 GTSNPN and CDR2 SVGIG (reference sequence). V lost 2 bases to trimming and J lost 10 bases; unmatched junction nucleotides: 16. The CDR3 sequence is 16 residues long. The CDR3 here is CAWSTDKTGLIGKLFF. The CDR3 DNA is TGTGCCTGGAGTACGGATAAGACAGGGCTTATTGGAAAACTGTTTTTT. Full variable domain (outside the CDR3, taken from reference TRBV30 and TRBJ1-4): SQTIHQWPATLVQPVGSPLSLECTVEGTSNPNLYWYRQAAGRGLQLLFYSVGIGQISSEVPQNLSASRPQDRQFILSSKKLLLSDSGFYLCAWSTDKTGLIGKLFFGSGTQLSVL.

About this clone: At the DNA level, this CDR3 is encoded by other sequences in the same sample as well. The V and J genes are TRBV6-6 and TRBJ1-6, with D unclear. The V end lost 2 bases, the J end lost 8 bases, and 4 bases lay between the germline ends. Germline V gene sequence: CDR1 MNHNY, CDR2 SVGAGI (reference sequence). The CDR3 length is 12 residues. CDR3 sequence: CASSYGDSPLHF. The CDR3 nucleotides read TGTGCCAGCAGTTACGGGGATTCACCCCTCCACTTT.

This chain joins TRBV5-1 and TRBJ2-7; TRBD1 agrees at 10 bases. Germline-derived CDR1 and CDR2 are SGHRS and YFSETQ. The ends lost 3 bases at V and 6 bases at J; junction bases unmatched: 6. The CDR3 has 14 residues. DNA of the CDR3: TGCGCCAGCAGCTCCCTGACAGGGGGCGGCGAGCAGTACTTC. Protein sequence: CASSSLTGGGEQYF.

The chain carries TRBV15 and TRBJ2-7, with 10 bases identical to TRBD1. There are 16 residues in the CDR3. Unmatched junction bases numbered 4, after V lost 1 base and J lost 1 base. Germline CDR1 LNHNV, CDR2 YYDKDF (reference sequence). The CDR3 loop reads CATSRVRTGGSYEQYF. The CDR3 DNA reads as TGTGCCACCAGCAGAGTACGGACAGGGGGTTCCTACGAGCAGTACTTC. The variable domain in full, with the rest retrieved from reference TRBV15 and TRBJ2-7, is DAMVIQNPRYQVTQFGKPVTLSCSQTLNHNVMYWYQQKSSQAPKLLFHYYDKDFNNEADTPDNFQSRRPNTSFCFLDIRSPGLGDTAMYLCATSRVRTGGSYEQYFGPGTRLTVT.

The chain combines TRBV6-5 with TRBJ1-1; weak D call: TRBD1 (6 bases). The CDR3 has 15 residues. Germline assignment: CDR1 MNHEY and CDR2 SVGAGI. V lost 0 bases and J 5 bases, leaving 13 bases between the germline ends. The DNA of the CDR3 is TGTGCCAGCAGTTACTCGCCCACAGGGTCGACTGAAGCTTTCTTT. This sequence encodes CASSYSPTGSTEAFF.